This TCR beta chain was retrieved from a study of cytomegalovirus exposure and HLA in healthy donors. As regards this clone: The antigen remains undetermined.

Whole-study findings and limits: Investigators reported more than 150 TCR beta chains as tied to cytomegalovirus.

Clones were sequenced by immunoSEQ multiplex PCR, and TCRdb holds only the in-frame ones, with some missing. Seen here are around 230,000 clones, 75% to 90% observed once, and the top ten hold roughly 1.2%. The receptor was derived from a woman in her 30s in good health and CMV-seropositive. Specimen: PBMCs.

CDR3 coding DNA: TGTGCCAGCAGCTTCCAGGGGAATGAAAAACTGTTTTTT. The encoded protein is CASSFQGNEKLFF. The chain is built from TRBV7-9 and TRBJ1-4, with D possibly TRBD1 on 6 matching bases. The CDR3 has 13 residues. CDR1 is SEHNR and CDR2 is FQNEAQ in the germline V gene (reference sequence). The V gene lost 3 bases and the J gene lost 5 bases, with 7 bases spanning the gap.